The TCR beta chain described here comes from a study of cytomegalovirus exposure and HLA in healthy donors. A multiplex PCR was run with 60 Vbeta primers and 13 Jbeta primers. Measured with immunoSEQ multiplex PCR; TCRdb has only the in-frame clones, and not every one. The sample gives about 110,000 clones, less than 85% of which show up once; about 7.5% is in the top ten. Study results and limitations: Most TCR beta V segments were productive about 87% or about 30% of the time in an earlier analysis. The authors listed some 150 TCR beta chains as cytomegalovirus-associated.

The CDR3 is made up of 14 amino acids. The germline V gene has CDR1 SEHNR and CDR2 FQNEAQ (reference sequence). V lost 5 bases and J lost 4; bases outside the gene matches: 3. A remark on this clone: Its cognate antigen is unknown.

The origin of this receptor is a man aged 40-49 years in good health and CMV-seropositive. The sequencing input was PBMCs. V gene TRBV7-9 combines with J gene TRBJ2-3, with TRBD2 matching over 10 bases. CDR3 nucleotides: TGTGCCAGCAGCGAGGGACTAGCGCCAGATACGCAGTATTTT. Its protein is CASSEGLAPDTQYF.